This T cell receptor (beta chain) was documented in a study of T-cell memory formation after mild COVID-19. TCRdb re-analysed the 5' RACE reads in MiXCR, keeping a single row per CDR3 protein. The sample yields about 350,000 distinct CDR3 sequences, around 15% seen once. V lost 0 bases to trimming and J lost 4 bases, with 9 bases between them. The CDR3 loop spans 14 amino acids. Germline V lookup: CDR1 MGHRA, CDR2 YSYEKL. This TCR derives from a man aged 18-30 years who had mild COVID-19 (a few samples of this study predate the infection). Cell type and time point are not known. The sample taken for sequencing was PBMCs or a T cell subset sorted from them (not recorded which). V gene TRBV4-1 combines with J gene TRBJ1-2, with D possibly matching TRBD1 (5 bases). CDR3 coding DNA: TGCGCCAGCAGCCAAGAGTCAGGGCTCTATGGCTACACCTTC. Translating gives CASSQESGLYGYTF.